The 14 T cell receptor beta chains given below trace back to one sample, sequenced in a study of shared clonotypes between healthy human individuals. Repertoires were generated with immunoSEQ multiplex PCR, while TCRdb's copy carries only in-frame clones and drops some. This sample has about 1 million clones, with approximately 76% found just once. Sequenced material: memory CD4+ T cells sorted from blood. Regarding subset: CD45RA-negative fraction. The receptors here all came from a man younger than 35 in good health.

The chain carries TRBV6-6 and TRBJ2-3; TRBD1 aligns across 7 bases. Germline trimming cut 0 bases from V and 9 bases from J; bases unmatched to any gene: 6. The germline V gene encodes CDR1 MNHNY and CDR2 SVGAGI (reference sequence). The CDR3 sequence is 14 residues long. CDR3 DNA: TGTGCCAGCAGTTACTCCCCCCGACAGGGAACGCAGTATTTT. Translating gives CASSYSPRQGTQYF.

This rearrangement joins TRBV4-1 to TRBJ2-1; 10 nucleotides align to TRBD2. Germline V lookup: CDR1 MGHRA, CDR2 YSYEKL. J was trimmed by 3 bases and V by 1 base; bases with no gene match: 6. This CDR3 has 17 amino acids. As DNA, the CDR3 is TGCGCCAGCAGCCAAGTGCCTAGCGGGGGAATCTACAATGAGCAGTTCTTC. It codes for CASSQVPSGGIYNEQFF.

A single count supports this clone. CDR3 sequence (DNA): TGCGCCAGCAGTGAGTCGCAGGGGGAAGAGACCCAGTACTTC. It encodes CASSESQGEETQYF. This chain uses TRBV10-1 with TRBJ2-5; 7 bases are a match to TRBD1. The V and J ends lost 0 bases and 3 bases, in that order; junction bases with no gene match: 1. Germline assignment: CDR1 WNHNN and CDR2 SYGVQD (reference sequence). CDR3 length: 14 amino acids.

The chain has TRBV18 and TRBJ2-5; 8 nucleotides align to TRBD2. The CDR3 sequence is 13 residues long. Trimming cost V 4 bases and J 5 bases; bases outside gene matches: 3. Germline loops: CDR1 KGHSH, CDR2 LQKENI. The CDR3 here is CASSRGRTETQYF. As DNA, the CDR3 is TGTGCCAGCTCACGCGGGAGGACGGAGACCCAGTACTTC.

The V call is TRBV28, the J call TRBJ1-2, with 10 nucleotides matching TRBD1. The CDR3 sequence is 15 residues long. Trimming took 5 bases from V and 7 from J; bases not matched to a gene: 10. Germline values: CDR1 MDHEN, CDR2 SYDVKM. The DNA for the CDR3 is TGTGCCAGCAGTGATCCCGGGACAGGGGTTGGTGGCTACACCTTC. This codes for CASSDPGTGVGGYTF.

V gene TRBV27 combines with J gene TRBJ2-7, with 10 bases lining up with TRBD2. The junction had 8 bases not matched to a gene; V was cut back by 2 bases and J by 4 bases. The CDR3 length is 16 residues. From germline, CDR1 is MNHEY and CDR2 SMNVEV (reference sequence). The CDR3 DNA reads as TGTGCCAGCAGTTTAGCATCGGCTAGCGGGAGTTACGAGCAGTACTTC. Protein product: CASSLASASGSYEQYF.

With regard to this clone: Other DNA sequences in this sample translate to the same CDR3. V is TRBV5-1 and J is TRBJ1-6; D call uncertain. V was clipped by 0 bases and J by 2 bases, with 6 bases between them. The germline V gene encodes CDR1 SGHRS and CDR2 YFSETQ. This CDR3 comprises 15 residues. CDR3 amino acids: CASSLDGAYNSPLHF. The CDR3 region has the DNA TGCGCCAGCAGCTTGGACGGGGCCTATAATTCACCCCTCCACTTT.

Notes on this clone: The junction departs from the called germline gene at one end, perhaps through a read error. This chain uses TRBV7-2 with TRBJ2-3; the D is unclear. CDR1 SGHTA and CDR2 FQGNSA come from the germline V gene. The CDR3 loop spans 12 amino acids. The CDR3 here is CASSLAIASVDF. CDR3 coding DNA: TGTGCCAGCAGCTTAGCTATTGCGTCTGTAGATTTT.

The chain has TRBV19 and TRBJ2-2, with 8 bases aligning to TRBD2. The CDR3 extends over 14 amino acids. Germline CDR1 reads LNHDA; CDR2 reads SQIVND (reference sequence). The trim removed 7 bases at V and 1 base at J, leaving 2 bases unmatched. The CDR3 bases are TGTGCCAGTAACGCGGGAGGGAACACCGGGGAGCTGTTTTTT. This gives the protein CASNAGGNTGELFF.

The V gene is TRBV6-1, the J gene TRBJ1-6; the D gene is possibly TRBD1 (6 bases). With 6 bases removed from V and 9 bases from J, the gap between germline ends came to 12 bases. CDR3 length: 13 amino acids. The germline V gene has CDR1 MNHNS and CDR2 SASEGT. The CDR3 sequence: CASRDSQASPLHF. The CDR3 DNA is TGTGCCAGCAGGGACAGTCAGGCTTCACCCCTCCACTTT.

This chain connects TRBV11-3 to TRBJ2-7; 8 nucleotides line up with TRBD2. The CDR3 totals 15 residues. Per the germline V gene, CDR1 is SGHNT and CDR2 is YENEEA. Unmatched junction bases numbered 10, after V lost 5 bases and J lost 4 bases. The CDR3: CASSSGAGAAYEQYF. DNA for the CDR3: TGTGCCAGCAGCAGTGGAGCGGGGGCCGCTTACGAGCAGTACTTC.

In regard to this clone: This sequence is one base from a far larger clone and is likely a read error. The chain's CDR3 is CASSSGTVNTGELFF. The DNA for the CDR3 is TGTGCCAGCAGCTCCGGGACAGTCAACACCGGGGAGCTGTTTTTT. This sequence joins TRBV27 and TRBJ2-2; 7 nucleotides match TRBD1. This CDR3 comprises 15 residues. J lost 2 bases, V lost 6 bases, and 6 bases had no gene match. Germline V gene sequence: CDR1 MNHEY, CDR2 SMNVEV (reference sequence).

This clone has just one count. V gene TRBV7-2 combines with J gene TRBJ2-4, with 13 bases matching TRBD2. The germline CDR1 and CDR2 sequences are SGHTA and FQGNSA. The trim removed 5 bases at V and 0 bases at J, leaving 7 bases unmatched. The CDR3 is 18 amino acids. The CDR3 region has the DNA TGTGCCAGCAGCCCCGGGACTAGCGGGACCATAGCCAAAAACATTCAGTACTTC. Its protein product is CASSPGTSGTIAKNIQYF.

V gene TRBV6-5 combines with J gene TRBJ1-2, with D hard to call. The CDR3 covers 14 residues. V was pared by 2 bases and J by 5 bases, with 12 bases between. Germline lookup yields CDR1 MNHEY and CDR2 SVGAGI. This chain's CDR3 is CASSYLDQLYGYTF. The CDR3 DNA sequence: TGTGCCAGCAGTTACCTCGACCAGTTATATGGCTACACCTTC.